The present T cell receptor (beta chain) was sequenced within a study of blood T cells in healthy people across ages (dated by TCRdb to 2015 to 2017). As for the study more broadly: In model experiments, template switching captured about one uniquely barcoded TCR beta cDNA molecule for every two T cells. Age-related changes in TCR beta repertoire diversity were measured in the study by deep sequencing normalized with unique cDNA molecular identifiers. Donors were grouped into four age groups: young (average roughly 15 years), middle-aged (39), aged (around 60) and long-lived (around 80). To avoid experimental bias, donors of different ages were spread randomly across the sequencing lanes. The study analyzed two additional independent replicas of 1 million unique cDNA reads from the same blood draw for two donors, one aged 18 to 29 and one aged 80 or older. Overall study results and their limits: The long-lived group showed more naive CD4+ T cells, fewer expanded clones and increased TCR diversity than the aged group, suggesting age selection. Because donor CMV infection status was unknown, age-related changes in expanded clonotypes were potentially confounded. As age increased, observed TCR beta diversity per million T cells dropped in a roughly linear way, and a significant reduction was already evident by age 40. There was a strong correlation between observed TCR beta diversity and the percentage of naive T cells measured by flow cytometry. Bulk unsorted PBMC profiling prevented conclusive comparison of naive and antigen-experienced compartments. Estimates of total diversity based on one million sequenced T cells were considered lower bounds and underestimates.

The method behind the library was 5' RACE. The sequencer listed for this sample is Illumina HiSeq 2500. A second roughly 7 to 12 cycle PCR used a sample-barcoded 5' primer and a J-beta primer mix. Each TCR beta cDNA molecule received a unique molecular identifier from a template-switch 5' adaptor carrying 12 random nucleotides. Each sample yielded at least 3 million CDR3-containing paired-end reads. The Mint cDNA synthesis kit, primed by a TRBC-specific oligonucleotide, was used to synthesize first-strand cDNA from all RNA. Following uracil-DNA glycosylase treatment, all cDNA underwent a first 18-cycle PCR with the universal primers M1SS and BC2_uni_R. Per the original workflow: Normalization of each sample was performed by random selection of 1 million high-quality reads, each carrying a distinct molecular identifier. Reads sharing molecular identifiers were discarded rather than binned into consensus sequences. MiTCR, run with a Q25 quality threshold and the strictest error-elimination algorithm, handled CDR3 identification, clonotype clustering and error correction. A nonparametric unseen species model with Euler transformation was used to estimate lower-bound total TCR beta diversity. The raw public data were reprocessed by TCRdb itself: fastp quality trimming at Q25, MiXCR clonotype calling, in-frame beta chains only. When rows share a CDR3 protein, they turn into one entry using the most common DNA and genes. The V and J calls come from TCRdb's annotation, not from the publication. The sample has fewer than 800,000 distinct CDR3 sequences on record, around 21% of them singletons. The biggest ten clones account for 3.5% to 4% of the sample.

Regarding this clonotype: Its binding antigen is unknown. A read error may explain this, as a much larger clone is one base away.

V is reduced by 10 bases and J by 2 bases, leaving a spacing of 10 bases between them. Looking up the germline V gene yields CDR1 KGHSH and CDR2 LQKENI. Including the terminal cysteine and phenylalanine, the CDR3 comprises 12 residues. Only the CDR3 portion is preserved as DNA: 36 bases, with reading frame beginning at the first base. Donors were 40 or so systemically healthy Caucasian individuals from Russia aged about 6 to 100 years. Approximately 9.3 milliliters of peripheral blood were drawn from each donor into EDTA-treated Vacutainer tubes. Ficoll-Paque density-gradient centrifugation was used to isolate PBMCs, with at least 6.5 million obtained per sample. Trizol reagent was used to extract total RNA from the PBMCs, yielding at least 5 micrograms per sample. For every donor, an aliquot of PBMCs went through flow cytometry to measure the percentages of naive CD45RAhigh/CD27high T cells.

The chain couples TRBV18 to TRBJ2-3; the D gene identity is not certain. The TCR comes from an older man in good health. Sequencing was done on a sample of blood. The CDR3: CATSPDTDTQYF. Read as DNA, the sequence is TGTGCCACCTCCCCAGACACAGATACGCAGTATTTT.